This TCR beta chain stems from a study of CD8+ T cells in alopecia areata. Trimming left V 2 bases short and J 1 base short, with 8 bases between. Germline V gene sequence: CDR1 GTSNPN, CDR2 SVGIG (reference sequence). CDR3 length: 13 amino acids. General study points: Sequencing of scalp tissue also captures the resident alphabeta T cells of normal skin.

Both CD4+ and CD8+ T cells were separated by sorting PBMCs. Extracted RNA was reverse transcribed into cDNA, the sequencing template. The method was immunoSEQ multiplex PCR; TCRdb's version includes in-frame clones alone and lacks a portion of them. The profile covers more than 100,000 clones, with 55% appearing a single time and 8% to 10% taken by the ten largest. A remark on this clone: As yet, its antigen is unknown.

Sequences were obtained from CD4+ T cells sorted from blood. This clonotype was sampled from a human donor in good health. The chain recombines TRBV30 with TRBJ1-1; no clear D gene. CDR3 region: CAWSQSGNTEAFF. The CDR3 DNA sequence: TGTGCCTGGAGTCAGTCAGGGAACACTGAAGCTTTCTTT.